This TCR beta chain was sequenced in a study of cytotoxic CD8 clonotypes in ibrutinib-treated CLL. Germline trimming cut 4 bases from V and 6 bases from J; bases unmatched to any gene: 9. The CDR3 spans 14 residues. The germline gives CDR1 ENHRY, CDR2 SYGVKD. Study results and limitations: Circulating CD8+ T-cell counts were tracked by baseline clonality, which exceeded that of age-matched healthy donors. Sampling times, which were not matched between the groups, differed between sustained-remission patients and progressing patients. Public clonotypes were uncommon and contracted or stayed stable on treatment.

The planned depth of sequencing spanned 1 in 200,000 to 1 in 1 million T cells. Clones were read by immunoSEQ multiplex PCR, and TCRdb kept only the in-frame ones, dropping some. This repertoire shows approximately 160,000 clones, roughly 88% found once; its top ten account for approximately 2.9%. Worth noting for this clone: Its antigen is undetermined.

This receptor was identified in a human donor with chronic lymphocytic leukemia. The sample here was PBMCs, taken at disease progression, from a patient treated with ibrutinib. J is TRBJ2-7 and V is TRBV10-3, with 7 bases aligning to TRBD1. In nucleotides, the CDR3 is TGTGCCATCAGTGGTCCGGGACAGTCGAGCGAGCAGTACTTC. This translates into CAISGPGQSSEQYF.